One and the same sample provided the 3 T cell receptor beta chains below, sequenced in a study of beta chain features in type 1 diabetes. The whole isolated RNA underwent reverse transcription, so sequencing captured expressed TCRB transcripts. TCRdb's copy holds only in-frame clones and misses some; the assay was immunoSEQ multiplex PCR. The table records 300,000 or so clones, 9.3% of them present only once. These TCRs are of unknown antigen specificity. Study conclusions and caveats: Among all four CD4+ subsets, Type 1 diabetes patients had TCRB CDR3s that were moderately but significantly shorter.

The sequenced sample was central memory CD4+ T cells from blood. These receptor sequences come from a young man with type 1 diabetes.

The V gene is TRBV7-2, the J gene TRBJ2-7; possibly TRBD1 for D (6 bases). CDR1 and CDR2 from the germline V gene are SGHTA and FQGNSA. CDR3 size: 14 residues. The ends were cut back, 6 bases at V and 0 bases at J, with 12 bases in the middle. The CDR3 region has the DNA TGTGCCAGCAGGTCAGACAGGACCTCCTACGAGCAGTACTTC. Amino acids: CASRSDRTSYEQYF.

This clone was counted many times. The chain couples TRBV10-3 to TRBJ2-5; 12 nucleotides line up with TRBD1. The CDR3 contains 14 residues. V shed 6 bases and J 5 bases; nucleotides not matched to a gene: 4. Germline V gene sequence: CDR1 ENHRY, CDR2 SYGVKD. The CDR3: CAIRPGQGAETQYF. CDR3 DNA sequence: TGTGCCATCAGGCCGGGACAGGGGGCCGAGACCCAGTACTTC.

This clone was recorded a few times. CDR3 sequence (DNA): TGTGCCAGCGGTATTTGGCAGGGCGACTACGAGCAGTACTTC. It is translated as CASGIWQGDYEQYF. The V and J genes are TRBV13 and TRBJ2-7, with D possibly matching TRBD1 (5 bases). Trimming left V 8 bases short and J 3 bases short, with 17 bases between. This CDR3 is 14 amino acids long. Germline V gene sequence: CDR1 PRHDT, CDR2 FYEKMQ (reference sequence).